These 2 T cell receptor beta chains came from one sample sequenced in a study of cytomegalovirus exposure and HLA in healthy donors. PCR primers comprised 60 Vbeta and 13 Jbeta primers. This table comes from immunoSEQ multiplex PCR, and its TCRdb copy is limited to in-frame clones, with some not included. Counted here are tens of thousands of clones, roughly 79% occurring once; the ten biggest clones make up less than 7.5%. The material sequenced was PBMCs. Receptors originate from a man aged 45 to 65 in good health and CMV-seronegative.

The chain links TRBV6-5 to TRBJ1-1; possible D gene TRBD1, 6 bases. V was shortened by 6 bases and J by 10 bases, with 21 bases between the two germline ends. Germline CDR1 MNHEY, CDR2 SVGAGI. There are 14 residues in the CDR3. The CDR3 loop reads CASSQQQGRFRAFF. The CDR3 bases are TGTGCCAGCAGCCAACAACAGGGTAGGTTTCGAGCTTTCTTT.

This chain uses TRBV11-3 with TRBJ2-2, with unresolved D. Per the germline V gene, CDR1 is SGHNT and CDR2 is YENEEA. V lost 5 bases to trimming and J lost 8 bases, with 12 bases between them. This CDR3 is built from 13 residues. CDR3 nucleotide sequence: TGTGCCAGCAGCGCCAGCGAGTTAGGGGAGCTGTTTTTT. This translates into CASSASELGELFF.